Presented here are 14 T cell receptor beta chains from one specimen sequenced in a study of Ad26.COV2.S vaccination and SARS-CoV-2 variants. The treatment is: some 20 received Ad26.COV2.S at low or high dose, single or two shots; 5 received placebo; per-sample allocation not given. Sampling was performed 63 days after the first vaccine or placebo injection. The method was immunoSEQ multiplex PCR; TCRdb's version includes in-frame clones alone and lacks a portion of them. The table has roughly 270,000 clones, around 87% seen once. This specimen consisted of peripheral blood, obtained in a trial of Ad26.COV2.S vaccine versus placebo. The receptors originated from a person aged 18 to 59 who received the Ad26.COV2.S COVID-19 vaccine or a placebo.

The J gene is TRBJ2-1, the V gene TRBV27, with 10 bases fitting TRBD2. The germline gives CDR1 MNHEY, CDR2 SMNVEV (reference sequence). V gave up 10 bases and J gave up 4 bases; unmatched junction bases: 4. The length of the CDR3 is 13 residues. The CDR3 DNA follows: TGTGCCATTGGGACTAGCGTATACAATGAGCAGTTCTTC. Amino acid sequence: CAIGTSVYNEQFF.

The rearrangement uses TRBV5-1 and TRBJ1-1, with D possibly being TRBD1 (6 bases). The V gene's germline CDR1 is SGHRS and CDR2 YFSETQ. CDR3 length equals 15 residues. V lost 5 bases to trimming and J lost 2 bases, with 16 bases between them. CDR3: CASRYSGAINTEAFF. CDR3 in DNA: TGCGCCAGCAGATATTCAGGGGCCATTAACACTGAAGCTTTCTTT.

This rearrangement joins TRBV28 to TRBJ1-1; perhaps TRBD1 as D (6 bases). This CDR3 comprises 13 residues. V lost 3 bases to trimming and J lost 5 bases, with 10 bases between them. Germline CDR1 is MDHEN and CDR2 is SYDVKM. The CDR3 sequence is CASSLTGRTEAFF. Written as DNA, the CDR3 is TGTGCCAGCAGTTTGACAGGCCGAACTGAAGCTTTCTTT.

This clone was recorded once. V is TRBV2 and J is TRBJ1-1; no definite D call. This CDR3 has 12 amino acids. Trimming removed 7 bases at V and 0 bases at J, with 6 bases between. Germline CDR1 and CDR2: SNHLY and FYNNEI. The CDR3 DNA sequence: TGTGCCAGCAAGGTGATGAACACTGAAGCTTTCTTT. Its protein is CASKVMNTEAFF.

The chain has TRBV19 and TRBJ1-1, with a tentative D call TRBD1 (5 bases). The germline V gene has CDR1 LNHDA and CDR2 SQIVND (reference sequence). Trimming removed 5 bases from V and 8 bases from J, with 18 bases in between. This CDR3 is 14 amino acids long. The CDR3 bases are TGTGCCAGTAGTTCGGGGCAGGCCAGAAGAGAAGCTTTCTTT. Translating gives CASSSGQARREAFF.

The chain uses TRBV9 and TRBJ2-6; D is possibly TRBD1 (5 bases). The germline V gene encodes CDR1 SGDLS and CDR2 YYNGEE. The CDR3 loop spans 17 amino acids. V was pared by 0 bases and J by 0 bases, with 10 bases between. CDR3 nucleotides: TGTGCCAGCAGCGTAGCCGCCAGGGTCTCTGGGGCCAACGTCCTGACTTTC. Protein product: CASSVAARVSGANVLTF. Full variable domain (outside the CDR3, taken from reference TRBV9 and TRBJ2-6): DSGVTQTPKHLITATGQRVTLRCSPRSGDLSVYWYQQSLDQGLQFLIQYYNGEERAKGNILERFSAQQFPDLHSELNLSSLELGDSALYFCASSVAARVSGANVLTFGAGSRLTVL.

V gene TRBV4-1 combines with J gene TRBJ2-2; D call uncertain. Germline V gene data show CDR1 as MGHRA and CDR2 as YSYEKL. V lost 3 bases, J lost 4 bases, and 18 bases lay in between. There are 17 residues in the CDR3. In DNA, the CDR3 is TGCGCCAGCAGCCATTTACCCCCGTTCTTGGGCACCGGGGAGCTGTTTTTT. This sequence encodes CASSHLPPFLGTGELFF.

The J gene is TRBJ1-4, the V gene TRBV4-2; 8 nucleotides line up with TRBD1. The CDR3 has 16 residues. The V gene's germline CDR1 is LGHNA and CDR2 YNFKEQ. Unmatched junction bases numbered 9, after V lost 1 base and J lost 8 bases. Written as DNA, the CDR3 is TGTGCCAGCAGCCAAGCTTGGCAGGGGGCCGGGGAAAAACTGTTTTTT. Its protein product is CASSQAWQGAGEKLFF.

The CDR3 nucleotides read TGCGCCAGCAGCTTCTACCCGGGGGGCGGCAACGAGCAGTACTTC. Translated: CASSFYPGGGNEQYF. The gene calls are TRBV5-1 and TRBJ2-7; possibly TRBD2 for D (7 bases). V gave up 2 bases and J gave up 5 bases, with 17 bases separating them. The CDR3 runs 15 residues. Per the germline V gene, CDR1 is SGHRS and CDR2 is YFSETQ. Looking up the rest from reference TRBV5-1 and TRBJ2-7 gives the full variable domain: KAGVTQTPRYLIKTRGQQVTLSCSPISGHRSVSWYQQTPGQGLQFLFEYFSETQRNKGNFPGRFSGRQFSNSRSEMNVSTLELGDSALYLCASSFYPGGGNEQYFGPGTRLTVT.

This chain links TRBV5-1 with TRBJ1-6, with D perhaps TRBD1 (6 bases). The CDR3 covers 15 residues. V shed 2 bases and J shed 4 bases, with 10 bases lying between them. The germline gives CDR1 SGHRS, CDR2 YFSETQ. CDR3 residues: CASSFVGAYNSPLHF. The CDR3 DNA is TGCGCCAGCAGCTTTGTGGGGGCGTATAATTCACCCCTCCACTTT.

The gene calls are TRBV7-6 and TRBJ2-3, with 14 nucleotides matching TRBD2. The J segment lost 0 bases and the V segment lost 1 base, leaving 3 bases of the junction unmatched. CDR1 and CDR2 (germline): SGHVS, FNYEAQ. The CDR3 sequence is 18 residues long. The CDR3 region has the DNA TGTGCCAGCAGCTTAGGAGGGACTAGCGGGAGTAGCACAGATACGCAGTATTTT. Its translation is CASSLGGTSGSSTDTQYF.

V usage is TRBV6-5 and J usage is TRBJ2-3, with 11 bases lining up with TRBD1. Germline V gene sequence: CDR1 MNHEY, CDR2 SVGAGI. The CDR3 is made up of 13 amino acids. V dropped 4 bases and J dropped 8; count of bases not matched to a gene: 2. Written as DNA, the CDR3 is TGTGCCAGCAGTTCGGGACAGGGGGGTACGCAGTATTTT. This sequence encodes CASSSGQGGTQYF.

The chain recombines TRBV5-8 with TRBJ1-5; tentatively, D is TRBD1 (5 bases). In germline, CDR1 is SGHTS, CDR2 YDEGEE. The CDR3 length is 15 residues. V shed 0 bases and J shed 3 bases, with 10 bases lying between them. For the CDR3, the DNA is TGTGCCAGCAGCTTGGGGGGGAGGATCAATCAGCCCCAGCATTTT. Amino acid sequence: CASSLGGRINQPQHF.

The chain has TRBV11-2 and TRBJ2-1; D is unclear. V lost 0 bases and J lost 7, with 4 bases in between. Germline assignment: CDR1 SGHAT and CDR2 FQNNGV. The CDR3 consists of 12 residues. This CDR3 reads CASSLDANEQFF. The CDR3 DNA follows: TGTGCCAGCAGCTTAGATGCTAATGAGCAGTTCTTC.